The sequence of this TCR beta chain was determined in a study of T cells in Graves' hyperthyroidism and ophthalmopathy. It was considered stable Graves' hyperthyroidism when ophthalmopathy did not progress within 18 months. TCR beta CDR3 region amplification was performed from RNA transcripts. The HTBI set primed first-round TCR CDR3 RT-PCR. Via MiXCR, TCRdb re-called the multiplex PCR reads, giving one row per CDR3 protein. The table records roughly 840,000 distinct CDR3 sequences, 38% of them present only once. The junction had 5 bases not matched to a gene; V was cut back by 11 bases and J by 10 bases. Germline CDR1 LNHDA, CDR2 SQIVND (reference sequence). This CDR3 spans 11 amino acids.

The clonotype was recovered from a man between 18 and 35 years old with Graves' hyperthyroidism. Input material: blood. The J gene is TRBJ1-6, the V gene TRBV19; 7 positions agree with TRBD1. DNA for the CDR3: TGTGCCCAGGGGGTTCAATCACCCCTCCACTTT. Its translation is CAQGVQSPLHF.